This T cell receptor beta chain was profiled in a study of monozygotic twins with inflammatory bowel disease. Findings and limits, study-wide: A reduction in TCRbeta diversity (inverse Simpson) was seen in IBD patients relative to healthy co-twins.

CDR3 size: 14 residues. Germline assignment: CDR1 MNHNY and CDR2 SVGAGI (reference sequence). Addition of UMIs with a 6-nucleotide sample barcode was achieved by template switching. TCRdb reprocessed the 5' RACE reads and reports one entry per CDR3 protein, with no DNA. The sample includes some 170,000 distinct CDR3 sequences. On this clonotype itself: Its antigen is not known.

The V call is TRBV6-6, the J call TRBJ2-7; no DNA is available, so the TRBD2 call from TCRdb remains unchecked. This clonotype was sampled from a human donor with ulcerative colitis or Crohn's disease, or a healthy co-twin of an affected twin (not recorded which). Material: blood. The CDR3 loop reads CASSYLGTNYEQYF.